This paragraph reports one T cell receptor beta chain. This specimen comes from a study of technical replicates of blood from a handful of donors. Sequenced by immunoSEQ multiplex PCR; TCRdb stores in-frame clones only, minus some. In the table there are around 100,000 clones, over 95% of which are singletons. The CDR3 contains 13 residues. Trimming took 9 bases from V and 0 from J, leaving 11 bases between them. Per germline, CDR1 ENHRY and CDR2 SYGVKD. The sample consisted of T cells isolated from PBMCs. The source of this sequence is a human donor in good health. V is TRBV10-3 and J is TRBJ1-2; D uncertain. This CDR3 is CAIHDGANYGYTF. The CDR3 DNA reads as TGTGCCATACACGACGGAGCTAACTATGGCTACACCTTC.